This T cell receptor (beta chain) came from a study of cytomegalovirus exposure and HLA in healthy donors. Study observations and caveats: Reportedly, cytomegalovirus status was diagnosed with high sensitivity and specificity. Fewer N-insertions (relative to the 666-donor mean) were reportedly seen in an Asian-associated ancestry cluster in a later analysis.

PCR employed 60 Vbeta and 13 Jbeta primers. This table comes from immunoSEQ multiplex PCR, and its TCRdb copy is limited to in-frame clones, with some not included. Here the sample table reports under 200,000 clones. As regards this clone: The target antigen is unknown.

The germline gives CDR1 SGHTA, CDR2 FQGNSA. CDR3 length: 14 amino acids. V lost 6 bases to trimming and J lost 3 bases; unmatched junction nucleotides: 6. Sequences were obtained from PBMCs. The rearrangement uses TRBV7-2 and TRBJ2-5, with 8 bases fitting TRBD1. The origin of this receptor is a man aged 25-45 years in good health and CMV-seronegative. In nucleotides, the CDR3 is TGTGCCAGCAGGACGGGACAGGCAAAAGAGACCCAGTACTTC. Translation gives CASRTGQAKETQYF. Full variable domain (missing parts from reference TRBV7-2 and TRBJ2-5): GAGVSQSPSNKVTEKGKDVELRCDPISGHTALYWYRQSLGQGLEFLIYFQGNSAPDKSGLPSDRFSAERTGGSVSTLTIQRTQQEDSAVYLCASRTGQAKETQYFGPGTRLLVL.